This TCR beta chain was retrieved from a study of blood T cell repertoires in COVID-19. Study information: Sample material is recorded as cDNA or gDNA derived from T cells, B-cell-depleted T cells, or PBMCs.

The assay was immunoSEQ multiplex PCR, and TCRdb's table has in-frame clones only and misses some. Of more than 110,000 clones in the sample, roughly four fifths were seen once. Unmatched junction bases numbered 5, after V lost 3 bases and J lost 3 bases. The CDR3 sequence is 14 residues long. From germline, CDR1 is SGHDT and CDR2 YYEEEE. The chain carries TRBV5-6 and TRBJ1-2; 7 bases agree with TRBD1. Sequencing input: peripheral blood. The sequence came from a human donor in a cohort sampled during active COVID-19. The CDR3 nucleotides are TGTGCCAGCAGCTCGACAGGGATGGACTATGGCTACACCTTC. It codes for CASSSTGMDYGYTF.